The 2 T cell receptor beta chains in this list originate from one sample, sequenced in a study of T cell responses to AZD1222 COVID-19 vaccine. The assay was immunoSEQ multiplex PCR, and TCRdb's table has in-frame clones only and misses some. The sample lists about 130,000 clones, 70% to 90% occurring once. This sample comprised peripheral blood, obtained on day 0 of AZD1222 vaccination. The receptors derive from an adult in good health.

The chain couples TRBV7-2 to TRBJ2-3; tentative D call: TRBD2 (5 bases). The ends were cut back, 7 bases at V and 1 base at J, with 12 bases in the middle. The germline CDR1 and CDR2 sequences are SGHTA and FQGNSA. The CDR3 is 14 amino acids. CDR3 in amino acids: CASTASSGTDTQYF. For the CDR3, the DNA is TGTGCCAGCACTGCTAGCTCGGGCACAGATACGCAGTATTTT.

The genes are TRBV9 and TRBJ2-1; D unclear. V dropped 3 bases and J dropped 2 bases, with 18 bases sitting between them. This CDR3 spans 17 amino acids. The V gene's germline CDR1 is SGDLS and CDR2 YYNGEE. As DNA, the CDR3 is TGTGCCAGCAGCGCACTATCCAAGTCAGAGCCCTACAATGAGCAGTTCTTC. Amino acid sequence: CASSALSKSEPYNEQFF.